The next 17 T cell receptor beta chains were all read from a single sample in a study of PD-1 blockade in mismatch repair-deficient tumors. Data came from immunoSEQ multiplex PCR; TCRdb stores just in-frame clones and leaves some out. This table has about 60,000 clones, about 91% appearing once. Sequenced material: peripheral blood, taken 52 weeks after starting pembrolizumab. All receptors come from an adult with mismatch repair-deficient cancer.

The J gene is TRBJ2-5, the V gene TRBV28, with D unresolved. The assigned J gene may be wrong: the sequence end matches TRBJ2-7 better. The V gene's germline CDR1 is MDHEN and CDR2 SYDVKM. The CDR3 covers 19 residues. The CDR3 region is CASSPFFRQDLTVSYEQYF. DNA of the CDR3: TGTGCCAGCAGTCCCTTCTTTCGACAAGACCTTACCGTATCCTACGAGCAGTACTTC.

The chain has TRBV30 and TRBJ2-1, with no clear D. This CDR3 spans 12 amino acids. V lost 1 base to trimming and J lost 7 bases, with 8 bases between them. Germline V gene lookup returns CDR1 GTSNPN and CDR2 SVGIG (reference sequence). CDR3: CAWSATGNEQFF. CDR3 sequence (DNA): TGTGCCTGGAGTGCTACTGGGAATGAGCAGTTCTTC.

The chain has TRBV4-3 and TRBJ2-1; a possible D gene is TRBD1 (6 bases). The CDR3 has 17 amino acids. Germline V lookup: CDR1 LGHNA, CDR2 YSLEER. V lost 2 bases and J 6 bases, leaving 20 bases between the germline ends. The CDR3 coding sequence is TGCGCCAGCAGCCAAATAATTTCAGGGGTCCGGGCCAATGAGCAGTTCTTC. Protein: CASSQIISGVRANEQFF.

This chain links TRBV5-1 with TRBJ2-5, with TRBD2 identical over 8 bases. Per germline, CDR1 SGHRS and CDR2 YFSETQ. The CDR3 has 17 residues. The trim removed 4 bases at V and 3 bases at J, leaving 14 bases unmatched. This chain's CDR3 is CASSPSRLAKYEETQYF. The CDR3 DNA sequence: TGCGCCAGCAGCCCTTCTAGACTAGCGAAATATGAAGAGACCCAGTACTTC.

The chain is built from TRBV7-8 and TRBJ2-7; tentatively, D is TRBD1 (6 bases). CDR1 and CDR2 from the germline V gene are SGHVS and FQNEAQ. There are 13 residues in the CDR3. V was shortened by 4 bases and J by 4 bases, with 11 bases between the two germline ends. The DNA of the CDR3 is TGTGCCAGCAGCTACAATCAGGGGTACGAGCAGTACTTC. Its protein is CASSYNQGYEQYF.

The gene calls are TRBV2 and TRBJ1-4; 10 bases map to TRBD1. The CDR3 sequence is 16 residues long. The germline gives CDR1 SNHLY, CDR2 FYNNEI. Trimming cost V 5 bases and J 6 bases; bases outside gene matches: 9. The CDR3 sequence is CASSPGQGMGDEKLFF. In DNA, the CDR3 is TGTGCCAGCAGTCCGGGACAGGGGATGGGTGATGAAAAACTGTTTTTT.

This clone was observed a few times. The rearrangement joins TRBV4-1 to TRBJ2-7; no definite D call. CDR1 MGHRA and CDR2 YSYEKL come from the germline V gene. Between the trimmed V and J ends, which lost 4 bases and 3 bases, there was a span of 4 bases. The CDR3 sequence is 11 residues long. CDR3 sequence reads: CASSPGYEQYF. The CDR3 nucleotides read TGCGCCAGCAGCCCGGGCTACGAGCAGTACTTC.

The CDR3 region has the DNA TGTGCCAGCAGCGCGGGTAGCTCCTACGAGCAGTACTTC. Protein sequence: CASSAGSSYEQYF. This chain uses TRBV7-9 with TRBJ2-7; a possible D gene is TRBD2 (5 bases). The CDR3 runs to 13 residues. Per the germline V gene, CDR1 is SEHNR and CDR2 is FQNEAQ (reference sequence). The V and J ends lost 5 bases and 0 bases respectively, with 8 bases between them.

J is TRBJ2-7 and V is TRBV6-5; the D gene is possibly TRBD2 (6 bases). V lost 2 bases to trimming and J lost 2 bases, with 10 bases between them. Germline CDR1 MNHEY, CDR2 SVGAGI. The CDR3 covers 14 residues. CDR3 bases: TGTGCCAGCAGTTACCGGGACTGGGCCTACGAGCAGTACTTC. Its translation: CASSYRDWAYEQYF.

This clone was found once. Here the CDR3 reads CASSLGGTGSKETQYF. CDR3 bases: TGTGCCAGCAGCTTAGGCGGGACAGGGTCAAAAGAGACCCAGTACTTC. The chain couples TRBV11-2 to TRBJ2-5; 9 bases map to TRBD1. The CDR3 runs to 16 residues. In germline, CDR1 is SGHAT, CDR2 FQNNGV. J was trimmed by 3 bases and V by 1 base; bases with no gene match: 6.

The CDR3 DNA reads as TGCGCCAGCAGCTTGGGGACGTCTTGGGATCGTGATGGCTACACCTTC. This translates into CASSLGTSWDRDGYTF. The chain has TRBV5-1 and TRBJ1-2, with no clear D. The germline gives CDR1 SGHRS, CDR2 YFSETQ. V shed 0 bases and J shed 6 bases, with 18 bases lying between them. The CDR3 is 16 amino acids.

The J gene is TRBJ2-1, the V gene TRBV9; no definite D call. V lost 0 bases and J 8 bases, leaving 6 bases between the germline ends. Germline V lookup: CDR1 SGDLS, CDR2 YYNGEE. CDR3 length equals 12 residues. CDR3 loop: CASSVVHDEQFF. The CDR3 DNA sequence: TGTGCCAGCAGCGTAGTGCACGATGAGCAGTTCTTC. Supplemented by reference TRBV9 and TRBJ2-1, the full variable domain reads DSGVTQTPKHLITATGQRVTLRCSPRSGDLSVYWYQQSLDQGLQFLIQYYNGEERAKGNILERFSAQQFPDLHSELNLSSLELGDSALYFCASSVVHDEQFFGPGTRLTVL.

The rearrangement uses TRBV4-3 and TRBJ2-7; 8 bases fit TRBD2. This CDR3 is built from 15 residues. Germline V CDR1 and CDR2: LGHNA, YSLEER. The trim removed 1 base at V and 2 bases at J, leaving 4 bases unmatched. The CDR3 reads CASSQGWRGAYEQYF. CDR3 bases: TGCGCCAGCAGCCAAGGCTGGCGGGGGGCCTACGAGCAGTACTTC.

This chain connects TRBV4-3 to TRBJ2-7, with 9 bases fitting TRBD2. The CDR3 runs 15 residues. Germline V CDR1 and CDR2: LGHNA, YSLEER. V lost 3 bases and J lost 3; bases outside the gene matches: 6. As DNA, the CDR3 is TGCGCCAGCAGCCATGGAACTAGCGGGCACTACGAGCAGTACTTC. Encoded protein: CASSHGTSGHYEQYF.

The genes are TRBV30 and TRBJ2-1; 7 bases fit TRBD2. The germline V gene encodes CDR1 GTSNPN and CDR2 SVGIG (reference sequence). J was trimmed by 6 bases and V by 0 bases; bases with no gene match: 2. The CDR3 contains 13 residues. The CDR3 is CAWSVLAGNEQFF. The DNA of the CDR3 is TGTGCCTGGAGTGTTTTAGCGGGCAATGAGCAGTTCTTC.

The CDR3 protein is CASSIPMDRGLTGELFF. The DNA of the CDR3 is TGTGCCAGTAGTATCCCCATGGACAGGGGGCTCACCGGGGAGCTGTTTTTT. This chain joins TRBV19 and TRBJ2-2; TRBD1 aligns across 11 bases. V trimming: 3 bases; J trimming: 4 bases; junction bases outside the gene matches: 7. The CDR3 consists of 17 residues. CDR1 and CDR2 from the germline V gene are LNHDA and SQIVND (reference sequence).

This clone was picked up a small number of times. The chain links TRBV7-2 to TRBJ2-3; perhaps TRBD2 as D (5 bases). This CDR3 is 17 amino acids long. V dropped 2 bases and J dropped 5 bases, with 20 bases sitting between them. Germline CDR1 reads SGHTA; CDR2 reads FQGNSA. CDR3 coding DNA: TGTGCCAGCAGCTTATTTCTGGTGGGAGTAACGGGAGATACGCAGTATTTT. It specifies CASSLFLVGVTGDTQYF.